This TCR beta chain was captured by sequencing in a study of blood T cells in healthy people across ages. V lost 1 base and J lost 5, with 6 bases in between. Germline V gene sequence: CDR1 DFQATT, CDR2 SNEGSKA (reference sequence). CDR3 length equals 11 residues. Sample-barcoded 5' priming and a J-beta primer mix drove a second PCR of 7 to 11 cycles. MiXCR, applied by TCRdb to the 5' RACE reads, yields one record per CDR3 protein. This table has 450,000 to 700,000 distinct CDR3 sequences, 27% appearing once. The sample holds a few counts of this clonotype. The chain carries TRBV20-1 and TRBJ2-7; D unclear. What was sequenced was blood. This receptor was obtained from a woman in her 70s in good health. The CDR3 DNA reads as TGCAGTGCTAGAGGCGGCAACGAGCAGTACTTC. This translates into CSARGGNEQYF.